This TCR beta chain was recorded in a study of T-cell memory formation after mild COVID-19. General study findings and limits: In pre-infection memory, a portion of responding clones appeared, which suggested that cross-reactive memory joined. Specificity for SARS-CoV-2 was not confirmed among the second-wave clones peaking on day 37.

Trimming took 4 bases from V and 0 from J, leaving 8 bases between them. The germline V gene has CDR1 SNHLY and CDR2 FYNNEI. The CDR3 is 14 residues long. For this clonotype: The antigen remains undetermined.

The TCR alpha and TCR beta cDNA libraries, bearing sample barcodes and UMIs, were generated by 5'RACE using constant-segment primers. TCRdb recomputed calls from the 5' RACE reads with MiXCR, one row per CDR3 protein. The sample shows 350,000 to 550,000 distinct CDR3 sequences, roughly 18% of them seen only once. The sequenced sample was PBMCs or a T cell subset sorted from them (not recorded which). The source of this sequence is a man between 18 and 35 years old who had mild COVID-19 (a few samples of this study predate the infection). Cell type and time point are not known. J is TRBJ2-3 and V is TRBV2; D remains unclear. The CDR3 DNA reads TGTGCCAGCAGTGTGTCGCGGAGCACAGATACGCAGTATTTT. Protein product: CASSVSRSTDTQYF.